The 28 T cell receptor beta chains below all came from one sample that was sequenced in a study of blood T cell repertoires in COVID-19. Sequencing used immunoSEQ multiplex PCR; TCRdb keeps in-frame clones, though not all of them. Altogether about 280,000 clones are present, approximately 81% being singletons, with the ten largest covering 2% to 3%. Sequencing was done on a sample of PBMCs or T cells enriched from blood (not recorded which). These receptors were collected from a woman in her 50s who had recovered from COVID-19.

The chain couples TRBV11-2 to TRBJ1-1; D may be TRBD1 (5 bases). CDR3 length equals 14 residues. Germline V gene lookup returns CDR1 SGHAT and CDR2 FQNNGV. Trimming left V 4 bases short and J 4 bases short, with 13 bases between. The CDR3 sequence is CASSSQGIATEAFF. In nucleotides, the CDR3 is TGTGCCAGCAGCTCCCAGGGTATTGCCACTGAAGCTTTCTTT. The full variable domain, in which reference TRBV11-2 and TRBJ1-1 provide the parts outside the CDR3, is EAGVAQSPRYKIIEKRQSVAFWCNPISGHATLYWYQQILGQGPKLLIQFQNNGVVDDSQLPKDRFSAERLKGVDSTLKIQPAKLEDSAVYLCASSSQGIATEAFFGQGTRLTVV.

J is TRBJ1-5 and V is TRBV3-1 (or the pseudogene TRBV3-2); no clear D gene. CDR1 and CDR2 (germline): LGHDT, YNNKEL (reference sequence). The V gene lost 0 bases and the J gene lost 5 bases, with 8 bases spanning the gap. The CDR3 loop spans 14 amino acids. The CDR3 sequence is CASSQEMADQPQHF. The DNA of the CDR3 is TGTGCCAGCAGCCAAGAAATGGCTGATCAGCCCCAGCATTTT.

This rearrangement joins TRBV5-6 to TRBJ2-7; no clear D. V dropped 2 bases and J dropped 2 bases, with 8 bases sitting between them. The CDR3 extends over 13 amino acids. Germline CDR1 SGHDT, CDR2 YYEEEE. CDR3 protein: CASSLSRTYEQYF. CDR3 bases: TGTGCCAGCAGCTTAAGCCGAACCTACGAGCAGTACTTC.

This chain joins TRBV7-9 and TRBJ2-5; D possibly corresponds to TRBD2 (6 bases). This CDR3 region has 15 residues. Looked up from germline, CDR1 is SEHNR and CDR2 is FQNEAQ (reference sequence). Trimming cost V 5 bases and J 2 bases, with 15 bases left between them. CDR3 loop: CASSGSVAVQETQYF. The CDR3 bases are TGTGCCAGCAGCGGCTCTGTAGCGGTACAAGAGACCCAGTACTTC.

This clone was recorded a few times. V and J are TRBV19 and TRBJ2-7; D unresolved. This CDR3 region has 13 residues. The ends were cut back, 3 bases at V and 3 bases at J, with 9 bases in the middle. Germline CDR1 and CDR2: LNHDA and SQIVND (reference sequence). CDR3 residues: CASSIGAYYEQYF. CDR3 DNA: TGTGCCAGTAGTATCGGAGCATACTACGAGCAGTACTTC. Together with reference TRBV19 and TRBJ2-7, the CDR3 gives the full variable domain: DGGITQSPKYLFRKEGQNVTLSCEQNLNHDAMYWYRQDPGQGLRLIYYSQIVNDFQKGDIAEGYSVSREKKESFPLTVTSAQKNPTAFYLCASSIGAYYEQYFGPGTRLTVT.

The chain couples TRBV6-1 to TRBJ1-3, with a possible D match to TRBD1 (5 bases). CDR3 length equals 15 residues. Looked up from germline, CDR1 is MNHNS and CDR2 is SASEGT. V shed 2 bases and J shed 4 bases, with 12 bases lying between them. The CDR3 DNA sequence: TGTGCCAGCAGTGAATCAGGGTTGTACGGAAACACCATATATTTT. This encodes CASSESGLYGNTIYF.

This CDR3 reads CASSRGLAGGRNEQFF. The CDR3 coding sequence is TGTGCCAGCAGCAGGGGACTAGCGGGGGGGCGGAATGAGCAGTTCTTC. V usage is TRBV3-1 (or the pseudogene TRBV3-2) and J usage is TRBJ2-1; TRBD2 aligns across 16 bases. CDR3 length: 16 residues. The ends lost 5 bases at V and 7 bases at J; junction bases unmatched: 5. Looked up from germline, CDR1 is LGHDT and CDR2 is YNNKEL (reference sequence).

The chain employs TRBV30 and TRBJ1-6, with 7 bases aligning to TRBD1. The germline V gene has CDR1 GTSNPN and CDR2 SVGIG (reference sequence). J gave up 7 bases and V 2 bases, and 5 bases lay outside the gene matches. There are 14 residues in the CDR3. As DNA, the CDR3 is TGTGCCTGGAGTAGAGGACAGGCAAATTCACCCCTCCACTTT. Translation: CAWSRGQANSPLHF.

The V gene is TRBV6-6, the J gene TRBJ1-6, with 9 bases that match TRBD1. In germline, CDR1 is MNHNY, CDR2 SVGAGI (reference sequence). The V and J ends lost 7 bases and 4 bases, in that order; junction bases with no gene match: 5. The CDR3 covers 15 residues. Here the CDR3 reads CASNRQGEYNSPLHF. The CDR3, as DNA: TGTGCCAGCAACAGACAGGGGGAGTATAATTCACCCCTCCACTTT.

V and J are TRBV19 and TRBJ2-1, with 7 bases fitting TRBD2. Losses at the gene ends were 3 bases for V and 6 bases for J; bases not matched to a gene: 17. The CDR3 runs to 18 residues. Germline V gives CDR1 LNHDA, CDR2 SQIVND (reference sequence). CDR3 region: CASSIDYSSGRSGNEQFF. CDR3 coding DNA: TGTGCCAGTAGTATCGATTACTCTAGCGGTAGATCTGGCAATGAGCAGTTCTTC.

The gene calls are TRBV14 and TRBJ2-1, with unresolved D. V was clipped by 4 bases and J by 0 bases, with 19 bases between them. The CDR3 extends over 18 amino acids. CDR1 is SGHDN, CDR2 FVKESK, per germline. CDR3 coding DNA: TGTGCCAGCAGCCCCACGAGAGGAATTCCGAGCTCCTACAATGAGCAGTTCTTC. It is translated as CASSPTRGIPSSYNEQFF.

V is TRBV5-6 and J is TRBJ2-4; the D gene is possibly TRBD1 (6 bases). Germline V gene data show CDR1 as SGHDT and CDR2 as YYEEEE. This CDR3 is 18 amino acids long. V dropped 4 bases and J dropped 2 bases, with 22 bases sitting between them. The CDR3 nucleotides read TGTGCCAGCAGCCCCAAGGGGGACCCAATATTACCCAAAAACATTCAGTACTTC. It specifies CASSPKGDPILPKNIQYF.

A few counts support this clone. CDR3 DNA sequence: TGTGTTGGAGGCTCTAACTATGGCTACACCTTC. This codes for CVGGSNYGYTF. The chain links TRBV7-9 to TRBJ1-2; D unclear. This CDR3 contains 11 residues. Germline CDR1 reads SEHNR; CDR2 reads FQNEAQ (reference sequence).

This chain connects TRBV11-2 to TRBJ1-6, with D possibly matching TRBD1 (5 bases). V was trimmed by 5 bases and J by 5 bases, leaving 13 bases between them. This CDR3 comprises 15 residues. The germline V gene encodes CDR1 SGHAT and CDR2 FQNNGV. The CDR3, as DNA: TGTGCCAGCAGCCTACAGGAGTTAGATAATTCACCCCTCCACTTT. Residues: CASSLQELDNSPLHF. The full variable domain, rest sourced from reference TRBV11-2 and TRBJ1-6, is EAGVAQSPRYKIIEKRQSVAFWCNPISGHATLYWYQQILGQGPKLLIQFQNNGVVDDSQLPKDRFSAERLKGVDSTLKIQPAKLEDSAVYLCASSLQELDNSPLHFGNGTRLTVT.

In its sample, this clone was seen once. The gene calls are TRBV5-4 and TRBJ2-3; TRBD2 matches 7 bases. The CDR3 length is 14 residues. With V trimmed by 2 bases and J by 3 bases, 3 bases remained unmatched. Germline loops: CDR1 SGHNT, CDR2 YYREEE (reference sequence). CDR3 amino acids: CASSFAGATDTQYF. CDR3 DNA sequence: TGTGCCAGCAGCTTTGCGGGAGCGACAGATACGCAGTATTTT. The whole variable domain, filled in from reference TRBV5-4 and TRBJ2-3, reads ETGVTQSPTHLIKTRGQQVTLRCSSQSGHNTVSWYQQALGQGPQFIFQYYREEENGRGNFPPRFSGLQFPNYSSELNVNALELDDSALYLCASSFAGATDTQYFGPGTRLTVL.

This chain joins TRBV7-2 and TRBJ2-7; 14 nucleotides line up with TRBD2. V gave up 5 bases and J gave up 1 base; unmatched junction bases: 7. Germline CDR1 and CDR2: SGHTA and FQGNSA. There are 17 residues in the CDR3. For the CDR3, the DNA is TGTGCCAGCAGCATAGGACTAGCGGGAGGATCTTCCTACGAGCAGTACTTC. The encoded protein is CASSIGLAGGSSYEQYF.

This rearrangement joins TRBV19 to TRBJ1-4; D gene uncertain. Deletions cut 4 bases from V and 0 bases from J, with 15 bases between. This CDR3 has 17 residues. CDR1 and CDR2 (germline): LNHDA, SQIVND (reference sequence). Here the CDR3 reads CASSTFSGDPTNEKLFF. The CDR3 nucleotides are TGTGCCAGTAGTACCTTTTCCGGAGACCCAACTAATGAAAAACTGTTTTTT. Using reference TRBV19 and TRBJ1-4 for the parts outside the CDR3, the full variable domain is DGGITQSPKYLFRKEGQNVTLSCEQNLNHDAMYWYRQDPGQGLRLIYYSQIVNDFQKGDIAEGYSVSREKKESFPLTVTSAQKNPTAFYLCASSTFSGDPTNEKLFFGSGTQLSVL.

The gene calls are TRBV6-4 and TRBJ1-6; D is unclear. This CDR3 is 13 amino acids long. Per germline, CDR1 MRHNA and CDR2 SNTAGT. V lost 0 bases and J 7 bases, leaving 4 bases between the germline ends. CDR3 DNA: TGTGCCAGCAGTGACTCCAGGAATTCACCCCTCCACTTT. It specifies CASSDSRNSPLHF.

The V and J genes are TRBV10-3 and TRBJ1-1, with TRBD1 as a possible D gene (6 bases). CDR1 ENHRY and CDR2 SYGVKD come from the germline V gene. The CDR3 is 12 residues long. Trimming removed 4 bases at V and 4 bases at J, with 7 bases between. The CDR3 here is CAISAGATEAFF. CDR3 bases: TGTGCCATCAGTGCAGGGGCCACTGAAGCTTTCTTT.

The DNA of the CDR3 is TGTGCCAGCTCATCCTCGGGACGGACTATGAATTCACCCCTCCACTTT. Protein: CASSSSGRTMNSPLHF. V usage is TRBV18 and J usage is TRBJ1-6, with D perhaps TRBD1 (5 bases). Germline values: CDR1 KGHSH, CDR2 LQKENI. The CDR3 covers 16 residues. Trimming stripped 5 bases from V and 7 bases from J, with 18 bases between.

The rearrangement links TRBV5-1 to TRBJ1-1, with 7 bases that match TRBD1. The J segment lost 4 bases and the V segment lost 4 bases, leaving 7 bases of the junction unmatched. The germline V gene has CDR1 SGHRS and CDR2 YFSETQ. CDR3 length: 14 residues. CDR3 loop: CASSTDRPGTEAFF. DNA for the CDR3: TGCGCCAGCAGCACGGACAGGCCGGGCACTGAAGCTTTCTTT. The variable domain in full, completed from reference TRBV5-1 and TRBJ1-1, reads KAGVTQTPRYLIKTRGQQVTLSCSPISGHRSVSWYQQTPGQGLQFLFEYFSETQRNKGNFPGRFSGRQFSNSRSEMNVSTLELGDSALYLCASSTDRPGTEAFFGQGTRLTVV.

This chain connects TRBV11-2 to TRBJ1-2; D gene uncertain. V was cut by 1 base and J by 8 bases, with 8 bases left in between. The V gene's germline CDR1 is SGHAT and CDR2 FQNNGV. CDR3 length equals 12 residues. CDR3 DNA: TGTGCCAGCAGCTTAGGCTCTACGGGCTACACCTTC. Amino acids: CASSLGSTGYTF.

The rearrangement joins TRBV2 to TRBJ2-1; possible D gene TRBD1, 6 bases. The CDR3 is 16 residues long. The germline gives CDR1 SNHLY, CDR2 FYNNEI. V was cut by 6 bases and J by 3 bases, with 18 bases left in between. CDR3 sequence reads: CASRGHGTPDYNEQFF. The CDR3 nucleotides read TGTGCCAGCAGGGGACACGGGACACCCGACTACAATGAGCAGTTCTTC.

Only one count was recorded for this clone. This may arise from a read error, as a much more abundant clone is one base away. At the DNA level, this CDR3 is encoded by other sequences in the same sample as well. The genes are TRBV12-3 or TRBV12-4 and TRBJ1-1; D is uncertain. CDR3 length: 12 residues. Between the trimmed V and J ends, which lost 5 bases and 1 base, there was a span of 5 bases. The DNA for the CDR3 is TGTGCCAGCAGTCCGGGGAACACTGAAGCTTTCTTT. This gives the protein CASSPGNTEAFF.

The V call is TRBV5-1, the J call TRBJ1-1; 7 bases align to TRBD1. This CDR3 spans 15 amino acids. J was trimmed by 1 base and V by 0 bases; bases with no gene match: 3. Germline lookup yields CDR1 SGHRS and CDR2 YFSETQ. As DNA, the CDR3 is TGCGCCAGCAGCTTGGGGAGACAGGGGAACACTGAAGCTTTCTTT. Translating gives CASSLGRQGNTEAFF.

The count of this clone is one. The V and J genes are TRBV11-1 and TRBJ2-1, with a weak D call TRBD2 (6 bases). Germline values: CDR1 SGHAT, CDR2 FQDESV (reference sequence). Deletions cut 5 bases from V and 4 bases from J, with 18 bases between. The CDR3 contains 16 residues. The DNA of the CDR3 is TGTGCCAGCAGCGGTAAGGTAGGGCTAGCGTACAATGAGCAGTTCTTC. Protein sequence: CASSGKVGLAYNEQFF.

This chain uses TRBV27 with TRBJ1-2; TRBD1 matches 8 bases. CDR3 length equals 15 residues. CDR1 and CDR2 (germline): MNHEY, SMNVEV (reference sequence). The J segment lost 5 bases and the V segment lost 5 bases, leaving 10 bases of the junction unmatched. CDR3 DNA: TGTGCCAGCAGTCCAACCGGGACAGGAGTTTATGGCTACACCTTC. Protein: CASSPTGTGVYGYTF.

The rearrangement links TRBV30 to TRBJ2-5; 10 nucleotides align to TRBD1. The CDR3 has 11 residues. V trimming: 8 bases; J trimming: 6 bases; junction bases outside the gene matches: 3. Per the germline V gene, CDR1 is GTSNPN and CDR2 is SVGIG (reference sequence). The CDR3 sequence is CALDRGKTQYF. CDR3 nucleotide sequence: TGTGCCCTGGACAGGGGGAAGACCCAGTACTTC.